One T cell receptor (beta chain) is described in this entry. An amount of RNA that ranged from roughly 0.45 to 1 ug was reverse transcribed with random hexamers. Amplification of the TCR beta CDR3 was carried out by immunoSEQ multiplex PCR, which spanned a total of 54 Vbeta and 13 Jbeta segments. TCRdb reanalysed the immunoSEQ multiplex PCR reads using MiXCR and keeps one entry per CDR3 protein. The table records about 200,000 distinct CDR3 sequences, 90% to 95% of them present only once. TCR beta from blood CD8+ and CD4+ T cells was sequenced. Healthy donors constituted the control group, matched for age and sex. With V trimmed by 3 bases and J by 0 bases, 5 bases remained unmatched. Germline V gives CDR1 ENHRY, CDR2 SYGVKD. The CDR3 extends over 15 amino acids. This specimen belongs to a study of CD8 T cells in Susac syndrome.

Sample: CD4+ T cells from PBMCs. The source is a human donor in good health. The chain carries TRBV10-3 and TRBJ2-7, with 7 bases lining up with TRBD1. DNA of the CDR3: TGTGCCATCAGTGAATTTGGGGACAGCTCCTACGAGCAGTACGTC. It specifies CAISEFGDSSYEQYV.